This T cell receptor (beta chain) was recorded in a study of technical replicates of blood from a handful of donors. The method was immunoSEQ multiplex PCR; TCRdb's version includes in-frame clones alone and lacks a portion of them. Here the sample spans about 81,000 clones, 95% being singletons. This clonotype was obtained from a human donor in good health. Sequencing was carried out using T cells isolated from PBMCs.

CDR3: CASRPNSGEYSTGELFF. The CDR3 nucleotides read TGCGCCAGCAGACCCAACTCAGGGGAATACAGCACCGGGGAGCTGTTTTTT. The chain combines TRBV5-1 with TRBJ2-2; D possibly corresponds to TRBD1 (6 bases). Germline V gene data show CDR1 as SGHRS and CDR2 as YFSETQ. This CDR3 has 17 amino acids. V gave up 5 bases and J gave up 4 bases, with 21 bases separating them.